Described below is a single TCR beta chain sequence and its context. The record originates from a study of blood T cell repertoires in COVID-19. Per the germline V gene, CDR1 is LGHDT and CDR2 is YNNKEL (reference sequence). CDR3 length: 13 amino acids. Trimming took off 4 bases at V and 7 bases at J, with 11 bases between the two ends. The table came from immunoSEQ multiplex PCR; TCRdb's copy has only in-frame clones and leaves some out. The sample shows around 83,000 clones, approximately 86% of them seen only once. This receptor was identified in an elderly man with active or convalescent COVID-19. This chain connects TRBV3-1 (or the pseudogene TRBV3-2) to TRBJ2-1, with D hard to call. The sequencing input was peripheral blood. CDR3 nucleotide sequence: TGTGCCAGCAGCCCCCGTCCCGAGAATGAGCAGTTCTTC. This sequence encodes CASSPRPENEQFF.